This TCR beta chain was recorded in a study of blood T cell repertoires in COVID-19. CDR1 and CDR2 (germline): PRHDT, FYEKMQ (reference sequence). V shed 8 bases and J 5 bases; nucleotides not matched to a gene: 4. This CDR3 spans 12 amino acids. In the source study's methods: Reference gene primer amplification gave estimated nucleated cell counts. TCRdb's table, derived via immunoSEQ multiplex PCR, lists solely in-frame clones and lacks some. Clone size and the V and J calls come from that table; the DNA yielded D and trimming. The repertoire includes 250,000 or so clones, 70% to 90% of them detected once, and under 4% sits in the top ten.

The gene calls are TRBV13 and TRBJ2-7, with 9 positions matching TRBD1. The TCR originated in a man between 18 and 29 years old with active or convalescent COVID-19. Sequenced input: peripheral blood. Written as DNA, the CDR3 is TGTGCCAGCGAGGACAGGGGAAACGAGCAGTACTTC. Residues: CASEDRGNEQYF.